Below, 8 T cell receptor beta chains from the same sample are listed, as sequenced in a study of blood T cell repertoires in COVID-19. The data were produced by immunoSEQ multiplex PCR, yet TCRdb's version contains in-frame clones alone and is incomplete. The data show 87,000 or so clones, with approximately 82% seen just once and about 2% held by the top ten. The sequencing sample was made of peripheral blood. These receptors came from a woman aged 70-85 years with acute or convalescent COVID-19.

The V call is TRBV19, the J call TRBJ2-7; no reliable D call. V lost 5 bases to trimming and J lost 3 bases, with 14 bases between them. Germline V gene sequence: CDR1 LNHDA, CDR2 SQIVND (reference sequence). This CDR3 region has 14 residues. The CDR3 nucleotides read TGTGCCAGTAGTTCTCCCAGAACCCACTACGAGCAGTACTTC. Encoded protein: CASSSPRTHYEQYF.

This sequence joins TRBV3-1 (or the pseudogene TRBV3-2) and TRBJ1-4; TRBD1 matches 7 bases. The CDR3 loop spans 14 amino acids. V lost 2 bases and J lost 10; bases outside the gene matches: 7. Germline CDR1 is LGHDT and CDR2 is YNNKEL (reference sequence). CDR3 protein: CASSQPGPGGKLFF. Here the CDR3 DNA reads TGTGCCAGCAGCCAACCGGGCCCAGGGGGAAAACTGTTTTTT.

The CDR3 loop is CASSQGRGEKLFF. In DNA form, the CDR3 reads TGTGCCAGTAGTCAGGGAAGAGGAGAAAAACTGTTTTTT. The chain carries TRBV7-6 and TRBJ1-4; D possibly corresponds to TRBD1 (5 bases). V lost 9 bases and J lost 8, with 16 bases in between. The CDR3 spans 13 residues. Germline V gene lookup returns CDR1 SGHVS and CDR2 FNYEAQ. The full variable domain, its missing parts supplied by reference TRBV7-6 and TRBJ1-4, is GAGVSQSPRYKVTKRGQDVALRCDPISGHVSLYWYRQALGQGPEFLTYFNYEAQQDKSGLPNDRFSAERPEGSISTLTIQRTEQRDSAMYRCASSQGRGEKLFFGSGTQLSVL.

The chain recombines TRBV5-1 with TRBJ1-2; D is possibly TRBD1 (5 bases). The CDR3 contains 12 residues. V dropped 1 base and J dropped 6 bases, with 7 bases sitting between them. In germline, CDR1 is SGHRS, CDR2 YFSETQ. Written as DNA, the CDR3 is TGCGCCAGCAGCTTGCGGGGGGATGGCTACACCTTC. It specifies CASSLRGDGYTF.

The chain employs TRBV27 and TRBJ2-7; 7 bases fit TRBD1. Trimming removed 6 bases from V and 3 bases from J; junction bases left unmatched: 11. Germline loops: CDR1 MNHEY, CDR2 SMNVEV (reference sequence). This CDR3 comprises 15 residues. The CDR3 spells CASRPAGTVVYEQYF. DNA for the CDR3: TGTGCCAGCAGACCAGCCGGGACAGTTGTCTACGAGCAGTACTTC.

The chain recombines TRBV28 with TRBJ1-5, with 8 bases identical to TRBD1. The length of the CDR3 is 14 residues. V lost 6 bases, J lost 6 bases, and 7 bases stayed unmatched. Germline CDR1 reads MDHEN; CDR2 reads SYDVKM. CDR3 nucleotides: TGTGCCAGCAGCTATCCAGGGGGCGGTCAGCCCCAGCATTTT. Translation gives CASSYPGGGQPQHF.

The chain is built from TRBV30 and TRBJ2-7, with 11 bases that match TRBD1. Germline V gives CDR1 GTSNPN, CDR2 SVGIG (reference sequence). V trimming: 2 bases; J trimming: 6 bases; junction bases outside the gene matches: 12. CDR3 size: 16 residues. The CDR3 loop reads CAWSSPTRTGGLEQYF. The CDR3 bases are TGTGCCTGGAGTTCTCCCACCCGGACAGGGGGCCTCGAGCAGTACTTC.

Concerning this clone itself: Being one base from a much bigger clone, this may be a read error. The chain links TRBV5-5 to TRBJ1-1, with D possibly being TRBD1 (6 bases). CDR3 length: 14 residues. The germline gives CDR1 SGHKS, CDR2 YYEKEE (reference sequence). The CDR3 coding sequence is TGTGCCAACAGCACACAAGGGGGGGACACTGAAGCTTTCTTT. Translation gives CANSTQGGDTEAFF.